This T cell receptor (beta chain) was recovered during a study of T cells after yellow fever vaccination. This clonotype was picked up many times. Its target is unknown. Whole-study findings and limits: Most clones from primary vaccination were detected again post-booster (just under 97% CD4, 88% CD8). Although the secondary response was weaker, it peaked faster, at day 5 versus 15. A small proportion of clonotypes was detected in both the CD4 and CD8 compartments.

The CDR3 loop spans 16 amino acids. Germline V lookup: CDR1 MDHEN, CDR2 SYDVKM. The ends were cut back, 5 bases at V and 4 bases at J, with 17 bases in the middle. Making TCR cDNA involved 5'RACE template switching, which added UMIs and a universal primer site. TCRdb called the 5' RACE reads again in MiXCR, with one record for every CDR3 protein. The sample consists of approximately 74,000 distinct CDR3 sequences, approximately 5% of them appearing once. The receptor was isolated from a man aged 18 to 29 who received the YFV17D yellow fever vaccine. This chain uses TRBV28 with TRBJ2-2; the D gene could be TRBD1 or TRBD2 (5 bases each). The material was CD4+ T cells sorted from PBMCs, obtained around 15 days after the first yellow fever vaccination. The CDR3 is CASSPLGTVPTGELFF. In DNA, the CDR3 is TGTGCCAGCAGTCCGCTGGGGACCGTACCCACCGGGGAGCTGTTTTTT.